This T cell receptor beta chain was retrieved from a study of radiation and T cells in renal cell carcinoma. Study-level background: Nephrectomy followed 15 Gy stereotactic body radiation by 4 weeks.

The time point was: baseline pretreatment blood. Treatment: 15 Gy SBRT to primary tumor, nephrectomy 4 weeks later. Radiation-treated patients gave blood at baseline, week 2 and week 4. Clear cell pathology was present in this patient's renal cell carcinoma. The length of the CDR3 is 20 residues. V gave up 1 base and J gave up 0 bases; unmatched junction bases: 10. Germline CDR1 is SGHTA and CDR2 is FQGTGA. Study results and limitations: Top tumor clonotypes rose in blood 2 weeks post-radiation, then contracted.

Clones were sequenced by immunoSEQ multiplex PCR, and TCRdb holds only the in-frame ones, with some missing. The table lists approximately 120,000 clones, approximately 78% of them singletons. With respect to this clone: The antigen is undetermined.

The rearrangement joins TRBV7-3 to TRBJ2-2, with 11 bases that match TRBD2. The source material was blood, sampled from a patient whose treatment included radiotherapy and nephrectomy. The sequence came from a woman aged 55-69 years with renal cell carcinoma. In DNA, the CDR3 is TGTGCCAGCAGCTTAAAGGCGACTAGCGGGACGTTCGCGAACACCGGGGAGCTGTTTTTT. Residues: CASSLKATSGTFANTGELFF.